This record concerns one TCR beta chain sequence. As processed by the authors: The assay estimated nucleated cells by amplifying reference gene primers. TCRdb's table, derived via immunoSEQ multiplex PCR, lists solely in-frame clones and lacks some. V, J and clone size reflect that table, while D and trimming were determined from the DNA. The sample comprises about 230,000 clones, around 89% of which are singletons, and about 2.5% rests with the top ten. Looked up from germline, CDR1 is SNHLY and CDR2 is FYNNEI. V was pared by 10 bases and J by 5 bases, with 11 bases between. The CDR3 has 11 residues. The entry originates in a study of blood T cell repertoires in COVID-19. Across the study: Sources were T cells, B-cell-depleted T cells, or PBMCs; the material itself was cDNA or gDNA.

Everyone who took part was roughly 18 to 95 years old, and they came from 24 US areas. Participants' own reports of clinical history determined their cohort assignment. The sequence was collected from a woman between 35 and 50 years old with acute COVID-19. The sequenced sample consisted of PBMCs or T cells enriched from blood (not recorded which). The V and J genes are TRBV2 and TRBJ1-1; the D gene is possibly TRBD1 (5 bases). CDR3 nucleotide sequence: TGTGCCACTCCAGGGAGGACTGAAGCTTTCTTT. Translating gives CATPGRTEAFF.